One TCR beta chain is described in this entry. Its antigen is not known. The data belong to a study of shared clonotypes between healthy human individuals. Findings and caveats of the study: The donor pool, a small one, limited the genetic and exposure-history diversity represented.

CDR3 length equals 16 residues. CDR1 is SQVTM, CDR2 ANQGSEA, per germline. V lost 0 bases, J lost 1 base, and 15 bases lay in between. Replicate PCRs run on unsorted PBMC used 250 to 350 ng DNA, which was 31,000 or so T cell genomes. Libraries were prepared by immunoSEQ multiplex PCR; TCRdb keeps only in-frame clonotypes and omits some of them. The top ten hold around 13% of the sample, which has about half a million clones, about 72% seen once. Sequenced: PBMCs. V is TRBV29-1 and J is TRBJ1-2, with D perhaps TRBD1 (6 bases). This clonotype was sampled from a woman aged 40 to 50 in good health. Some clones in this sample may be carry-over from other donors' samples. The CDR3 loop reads CSVEDGGSNLNYGYTF. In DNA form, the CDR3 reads TGCAGCGTTGAAGATGGGGGCAGCAACCTTAACTATGGCTACACCTTC.